This note documents a single TCR beta chain sequence. What it recognizes is unknown. This specimen belongs to a study of cytomegalovirus exposure and HLA in healthy donors. General study points: The productive fraction for most TCR beta V segments was about 87% or about 30% in an earlier analysis. TRBV6-2, TRBV6-3 and other indistinguishable V segments were excluded.

Germline V lookup: CDR1 WSHSY, CDR2 SAAADI. CDR3 length: 17 amino acids. V lost 5 bases, J lost 0 bases, and 9 bases stayed unmatched. This PCR relied on a set of 60 Vbeta primers and 13 Jbeta primers. This table comes from immunoSEQ multiplex PCR, and its TCRdb copy is limited to in-frame clones, with some not included. This table holds 90,000 or so clones, approximately 80% found once. The sequence came from a man aged 30-40 years in good health and CMV-seropositive. Sequencing input: PBMCs. The chain couples TRBV10-2 to TRBJ2-2; 7 bases agree with TRBD1. The CDR3: CASSQRGGPPNTGELFF. In DNA, the CDR3 is TGCGCCAGCAGTCAGAGAGGGGGCCCCCCGAACACCGGGGAGCTGTTTTTT.